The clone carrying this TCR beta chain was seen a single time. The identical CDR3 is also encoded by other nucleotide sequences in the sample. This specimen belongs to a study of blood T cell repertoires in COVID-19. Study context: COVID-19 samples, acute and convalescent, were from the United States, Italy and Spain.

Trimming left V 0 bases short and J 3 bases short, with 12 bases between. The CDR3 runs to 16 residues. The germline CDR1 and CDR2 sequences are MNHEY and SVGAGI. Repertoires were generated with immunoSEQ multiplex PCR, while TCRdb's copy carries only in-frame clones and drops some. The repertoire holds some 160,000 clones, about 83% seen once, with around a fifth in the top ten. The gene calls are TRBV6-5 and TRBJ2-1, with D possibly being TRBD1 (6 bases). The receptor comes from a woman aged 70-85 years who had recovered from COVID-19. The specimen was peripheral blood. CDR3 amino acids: CASSYSGGAHYNEQFF. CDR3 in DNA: TGTGCCAGCAGTTACTCTGGGGGCGCGCACTACAATGAGCAGTTCTTC.